This T cell receptor beta chain originates from a study of blood T cell repertoires in COVID-19. Turning to the study itself: The United States, Italy and Spain provided the acute and convalescent COVID-19 samples.

Using immunoSEQ multiplex PCR, the repertoire was profiled, and TCRdb retains in-frame clones only, with some absent. This repertoire shows fewer than 450,000 clones, approximately 91% found once; its top ten account for about 7.3%. V lost 7 bases and J lost 7; bases outside the gene matches: 11. This CDR3 is 13 amino acids long. Germline V gene lookup returns CDR1 SQVTM and CDR2 ANQGSEA. This clone was counted once. Input material: peripheral blood. This TCR derives from a woman between 70 and 85 years old with COVID-19, enrolled during active disease. The V call is TRBV29-1, the J call TRBJ2-7, with 9 positions matching TRBD1. Here the CDR3 reads CSGKQGATGEQYF. CDR3 nucleotide sequence: TGCAGCGGAAAACAGGGGGCAACGGGGGAGCAGTACTTC.